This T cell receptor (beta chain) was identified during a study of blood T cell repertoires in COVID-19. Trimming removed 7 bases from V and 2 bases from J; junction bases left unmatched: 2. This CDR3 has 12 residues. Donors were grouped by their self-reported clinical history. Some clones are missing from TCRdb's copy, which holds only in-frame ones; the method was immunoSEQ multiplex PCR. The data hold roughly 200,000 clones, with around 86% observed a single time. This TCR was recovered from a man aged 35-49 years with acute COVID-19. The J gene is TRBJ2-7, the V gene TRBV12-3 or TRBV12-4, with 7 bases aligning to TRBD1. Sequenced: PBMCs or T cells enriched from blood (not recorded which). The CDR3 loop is CASKDRTYEQYF. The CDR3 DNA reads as TGTGCCAGCAAGGACAGGACCTACGAGCAGTACTTC.